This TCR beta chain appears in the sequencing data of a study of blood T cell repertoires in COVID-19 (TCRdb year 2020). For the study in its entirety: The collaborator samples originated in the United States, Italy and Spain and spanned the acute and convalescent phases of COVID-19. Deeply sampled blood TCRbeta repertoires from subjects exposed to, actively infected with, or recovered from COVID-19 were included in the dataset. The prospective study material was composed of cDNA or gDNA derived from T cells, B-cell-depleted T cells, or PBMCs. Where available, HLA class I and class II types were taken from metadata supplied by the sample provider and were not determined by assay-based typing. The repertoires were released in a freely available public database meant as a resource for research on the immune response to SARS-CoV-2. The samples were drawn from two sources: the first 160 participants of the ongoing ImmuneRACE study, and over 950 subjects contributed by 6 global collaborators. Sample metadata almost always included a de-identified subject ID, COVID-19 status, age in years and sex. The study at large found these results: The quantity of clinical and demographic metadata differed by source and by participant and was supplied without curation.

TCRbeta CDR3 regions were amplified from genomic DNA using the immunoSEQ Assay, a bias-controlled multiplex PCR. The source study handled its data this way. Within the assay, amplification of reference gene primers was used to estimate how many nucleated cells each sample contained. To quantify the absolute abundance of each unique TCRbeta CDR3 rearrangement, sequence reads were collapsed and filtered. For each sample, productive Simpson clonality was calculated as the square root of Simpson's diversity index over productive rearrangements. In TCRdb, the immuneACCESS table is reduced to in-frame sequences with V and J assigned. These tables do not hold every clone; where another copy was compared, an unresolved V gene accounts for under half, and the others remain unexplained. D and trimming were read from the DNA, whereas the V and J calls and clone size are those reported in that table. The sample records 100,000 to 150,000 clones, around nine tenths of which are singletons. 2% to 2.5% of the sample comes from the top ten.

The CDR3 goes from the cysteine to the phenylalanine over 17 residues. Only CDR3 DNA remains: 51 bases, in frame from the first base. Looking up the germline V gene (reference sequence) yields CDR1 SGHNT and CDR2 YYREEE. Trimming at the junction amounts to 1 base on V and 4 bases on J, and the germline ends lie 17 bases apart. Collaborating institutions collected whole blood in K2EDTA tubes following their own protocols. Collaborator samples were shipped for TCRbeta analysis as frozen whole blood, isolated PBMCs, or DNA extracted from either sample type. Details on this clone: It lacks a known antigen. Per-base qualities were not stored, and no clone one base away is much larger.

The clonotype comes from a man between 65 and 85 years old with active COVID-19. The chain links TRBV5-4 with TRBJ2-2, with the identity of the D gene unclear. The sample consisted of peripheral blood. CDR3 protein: CASSLSPLSASTGELFF. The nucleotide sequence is TGTGCCAGCAGCTTGAGCCCTCTTTCGGCTAGCACCGGGGAGCTGTTTTTT. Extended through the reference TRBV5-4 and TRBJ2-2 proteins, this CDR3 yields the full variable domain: ETGVTQSPTHLIKTRGQQVTLRCSSQSGHNTVSWYQQALGQGPQFIFQYYREEENGRGNFPPRFSGLQFPNYSSELNVNALELDDSALYLCASSLSPLSASTGELFFGEGSRLTVL.